These T cell receptor beta chains were read from a single sample in a study of shared clonotypes between healthy human individuals. Method: immunoSEQ multiplex PCR; TCRdb's copy keeps in-frame clones and lacks some. Of millions of clones in the sample, roughly 95% were seen once. The sequencing sample was made of naive CD8+ T cells sorted from blood. The receptor set was obtained from a man aged 18 to 30 in good health. Each CDR3 is given with its conserved first and last residue. A D gene is named only where the DNA matches it firmly. The size of a clone is reported for some rows only, either as once, few or many, or as a class for expanded clones.

D gene,J gene,clone size,V gene,CDR3 DNA,CDR3 protein
TRBD1,TRBJ1-1,.,TRBV13,TGTGCCAGCAGCACACAGACAGGGGGCGCCGACACTGAAGCTTTCTTT,CASSTQTGGADTEAFF
TRBD2,TRBJ2-1,.,TRBV4-3,TGCGCCAGCAGCCAAGAGGGACTAGCCCTAGAGGGTGAGCAGTTCTTC,CASSQEGLALEGEQFF
.,TRBJ2-3,.,TRBV5-1,TGCGCCACCAGACATGACGGCACAGATACGCAGTATTTT,CATRHDGTDTQYF
.,TRBJ2-1,.,TRBV4-1,TGCGCCAGCAGCCAAGTTTATGATGCGGCCAGCTCCTACAATGAGCAGTTCTTC,CASSQVYDAASSYNEQFF
.,TRBJ2-7,.,TRBV27,TGTGCCAGCAGTTTATTAAGAGGGGTTTACGAGCAGTACTTC,CASSLLRGVYEQYF
.,TRBJ2-1,.,TRBV29-1,TGCAGCGTTGAAGGTCTAGCGCGCTACAATGAGCAGTTCTTC,CSVEGLARYNEQFF
.,TRBJ2-7,.,TRBV14,TGTGCCAGCAGCCAAGAACGGGTCTACGAGCAGTACTTC,CASSQERVYEQYF
.,TRBJ2-7,.,TRBV5-1,TGCGCCAGCAGCCCAGTCTTCTCCTACGAGCAGTACTTC,CASSPVFSYEQYF
TRBD1,TRBJ2-1,.,TRBV9,TGTGCCAGCAGCGCGGAAGGGACAGGGGTTGATGAGCAGTTCTTC,CASSAEGTGVDEQFF
.,TRBJ1-4,.,TRBV30,TGTGCCTACTCGGGACCGTCTAATGAAAAACTGTTTTTT,CAYSGPSNEKLFF
TRBD1,TRBJ1-2,.,TRBV5-1,TGCGCCAGCAGCTACGGGACAGCCTATGGCTACACCTTC,CASSYGTAYGYTF
TRBD1,TRBJ2-7,.,TRBV11-2,TGTGCCAGCAGCTGGACAGGGCTCGAGCAGTACTTC,CASSWTGLEQYF
.,TRBJ2-3,.,TRBV7-9,TGTGCCAGCAGCTTAGGATCCTCCCCCCGTCATACGCAGTATTTT,CASSLGSSPRHTQYF
.,TRBJ2-7,.,TRBV13,TGTGCCAGCAGCTTAGGCCTGGAGACAGCCTACGAGCAGTACTTC,CASSLGLETAYEQYF
TRBD2,TRBJ2-2,once,TRBV7-9,TGTGCCAGCAGACTAGCGGGAGACGCCGGGGAGCTGTTTTTT,CASRLAGDAGELFF
.,TRBJ1-1,.,TRBV29-1,TGCAGCGCCGGGGGACTGATGAACACTGAAGCTTTCTTT,CSAGGLMNTEAFF
.,TRBJ2-3,.,TRBV4-1,TGCGCCAGCAGCCAACTCCCAGGCACAGATACGCAGTATTTT,CASSQLPGTDTQYF
TRBD1,TRBJ2-7,.,TRBV5-5,TGTGCCAGCAGCTGGTTAGGGGGCACGGACGAGCAGTACTTC,CASSWLGGTDEQYF
.,TRBJ1-2,.,TRBV7-2,TGTGCCAGCAGCTTTCTCTATGGCTACACCTTC,CASSFLYGYTF
TRBD2,TRBJ2-7,.,TRBV28,TGTGCCAGCAGTTTATCCCTAGGACTAGAAGGCTACGAGCAGTACTTC,CASSLSLGLEGYEQYF
.,TRBJ2-5,.,TRBV6-6,TGTGCCAGCAGGGCGGGACAGCAAGAGACCCAGTACTTC,CASRAGQQETQYF
TRBD1,TRBJ1-1,.,TRBV5-6,TGTGCCAGCAGCTTGGGACAGGGTCTTTCCGAAGCTTTCTTT,CASSLGQGLSEAFF